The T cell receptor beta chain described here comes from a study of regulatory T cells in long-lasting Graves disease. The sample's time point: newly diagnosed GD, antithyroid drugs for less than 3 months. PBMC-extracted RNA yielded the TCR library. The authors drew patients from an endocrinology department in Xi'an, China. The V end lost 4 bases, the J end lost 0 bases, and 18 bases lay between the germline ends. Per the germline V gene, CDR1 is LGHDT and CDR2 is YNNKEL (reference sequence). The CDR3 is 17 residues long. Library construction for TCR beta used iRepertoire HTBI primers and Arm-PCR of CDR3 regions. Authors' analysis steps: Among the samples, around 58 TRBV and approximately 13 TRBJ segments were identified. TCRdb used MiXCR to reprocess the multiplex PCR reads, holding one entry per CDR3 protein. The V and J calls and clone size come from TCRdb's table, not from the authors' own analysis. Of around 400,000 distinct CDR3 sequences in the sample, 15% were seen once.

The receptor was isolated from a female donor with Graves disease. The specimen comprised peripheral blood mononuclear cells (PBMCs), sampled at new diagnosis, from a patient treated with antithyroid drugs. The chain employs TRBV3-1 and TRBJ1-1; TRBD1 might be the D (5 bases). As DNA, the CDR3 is TGTGCCAGCAGCCGATATGCATGGGGGGGGATGAACACTGAAGCTTTCTTT. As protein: CASSRYAWGGMNTEAFF.